A selection of T cell receptor beta chains follows, all from one sample in a study of graft-versus-host responses after intestinal transplantation. The assay was immunoSEQ multiplex PCR, and TCRdb's table has in-frame clones only and misses some. The sample includes tens of thousands of clones, 75% to 95% of them seen just once. The sequenced sample was PBMCs, obtained 650 to 690 days after intestinal transplant. These receptors all stem from a human patient who received an intestinal transplant, so some T cells may come from the graft donor. Both conserved end residues are part of each CDR3. D genes are given only for firm matches. A row's size may be missing; if present it is once, few, many or a size class.

D,V,J,size,DNA,CDR3
-,TRBV5-6,TRBJ2-7,-,TGTGCCAGCAGCTTAAACGGCTACGAGCAGTACTTC,CASSLNGYEQYF
TRBD2,TRBV7-2,TRBJ2-2,-,TGTGCCAGCAGCGCCACATTCCCTTCTAGCGGGGGGTTTGGCGGGGAGCTGTTTTTT,CASSATFPSSGGFGGELFF
-,TRBV6-6,TRBJ2-7,-,TGTGCCGCCCGCAAGGAGGGGGCGAACGAGCAGTACTTC,CAARKEGANEQYF
TRBD2,TRBV9,TRBJ2-3,-,TGTGCCAGCAGCGTCGGGACTAGCGGGTTTGCAGATACGCAGTATTTT,CASSVGTSGFADTQYF
-,TRBV18,TRBJ1-5,few,TGTGCCAGCTCGGCAGACAGAGCCTATCAGCCCCAGCATTTT,CASSADRAYQPQHF
-,TRBV12-5,TRBJ2-2,once,TGTGCTAGTGGGGTAGGGGGGGCTGTTGACACCGGGGAGCTGTTTTTT,CASGVGGAVDTGELFF
TRBD2,TRBV6-6,TRBJ2-1,-,TGTGCCAGCAGTTTGACCAATAGCGGGGGGAGGGGTGAGCAGTTCTTC,CASSLTNSGGRGEQFF
-,TRBV5-1,TRBJ2-2,-,TGCGCCAGCAGCTTGGACCAGGGAGTTGCCGGGGAGCTGTTTTTT,CASSLDQGVAGELFF
-,TRBV19,TRBJ1-2,-,TGTGCCAGTAGTAGCGCGGGGGGGGCGCAGGTCTATGGCTACACCTTC,CASSSAGGAQVYGYTF
-,TRBV15,TRBJ2-3,-,TGTGCCACCAGCAGAGATTCGTCAGATACGCAGTATTTT,CATSRDSSDTQYF
-,TRBV11-3,TRBJ2-1,-,TGTGCCAGCAGCTTAGGACAGAGCTCCTACAATGAGCAGTTCTTC,CASSLGQSSYNEQFF
TRBD1,TRBV10-3,TRBJ2-1,-,TGTGCCATCAGTGCCCGGACAGGGGAAGGGCAGTTCTTC,CAISARTGEGQFF
TRBD1,TRBV2,TRBJ1-1,-,TGTGCCAGCAGGAAACTGGACAGGGTTGAGAACACTGAAGCTTTCTTT,CASRKLDRVENTEAFF
TRBD1,TRBV6-1,TRBJ1-5,-,TGTGCCAGCCGTGACAGGGGGCACAATCAGCCCCAGCATTTT,CASRDRGHNQPQHF
-,TRBV2,TRBJ2-7,-,TGTGCCAGCAGTCTTCACTACGAGCAGTACTTC,CASSLHYEQYF
-,TRBV7-2,TRBJ2-1,once,TGTGCCAGCAGCCAGCGGTTCGGCTCCTACAATGAGCAGTTCTTC,CASSQRFGSYNEQFF
-,TRBV19,TRBJ1-5,once,TGTGCCAGTAGTACGACCCGGGGCCCCAATCAGCCCCAGCATTTT,CASSTTRGPNQPQHF